The clone carrying this T cell receptor beta chain was seen just once. The sample is drawn from a study of blood T cell repertoires in COVID-19. Study context: The United States, Italy and Spain were the sources of the acute and convalescent COVID-19 samples.

From germline, CDR1 is LGHNT and CDR2 FRNRAP. The CDR3 covers 18 residues. V lost 3 bases, J lost 0 bases, and 11 bases stayed unmatched. Sequenced by immunoSEQ multiplex PCR; TCRdb stores in-frame clones only, minus some. The top ten clones hold roughly 5.8% of a sample with fewer than 300,000 clones, 83% of them seen once. This sequence originates from an elderly man with acute or convalescent COVID-19. Sequenced input: peripheral blood. V and J are TRBV12-5 and TRBJ2-3; 8 bases are a match to TRBD1. The CDR3 bases are TGTGCTAGTGGTTTCAGCCGATTGGACAGGGTGAGCACAGATACGCAGTATTTT. This gives the protein CASGFSRLDRVSTDTQYF.